This record looks at one TCR beta chain sequence and its context. The antigen is undetermined. This sample was taken from a study of OX40 agonist ivuxolimab in advanced cancers. Germline CDR1 is SGHTA and CDR2 is FQGNSA. The CDR3 runs 13 residues. V was clipped by 1 base and J by 4 bases, with 8 bases between them. This table comes from immunoSEQ multiplex PCR, and its TCRdb copy is limited to in-frame clones, with some not included. The data contain about 23,000 clones, around 84% of them singletons. Overall study findings and caveats: Researchers report that CD8+ T cells had, on average, more expanded clones than CD4+.

The sequences come from CD4+ or CD8+ T cells sorted from blood, collected in a trial of the OX40 agonist ivuxolimab. This chain connects TRBV7-2 to TRBJ2-7; unclear D gene. This receptor was taken from an adult with an advanced solid tumor such as melanoma, head and neck, liver or kidney cancer. CDR3 amino acids: CASSLGTFYEQYF. The CDR3 nucleotides are TGTGCCAGCAGCTTAGGAACGTTTTACGAGCAGTACTTC.